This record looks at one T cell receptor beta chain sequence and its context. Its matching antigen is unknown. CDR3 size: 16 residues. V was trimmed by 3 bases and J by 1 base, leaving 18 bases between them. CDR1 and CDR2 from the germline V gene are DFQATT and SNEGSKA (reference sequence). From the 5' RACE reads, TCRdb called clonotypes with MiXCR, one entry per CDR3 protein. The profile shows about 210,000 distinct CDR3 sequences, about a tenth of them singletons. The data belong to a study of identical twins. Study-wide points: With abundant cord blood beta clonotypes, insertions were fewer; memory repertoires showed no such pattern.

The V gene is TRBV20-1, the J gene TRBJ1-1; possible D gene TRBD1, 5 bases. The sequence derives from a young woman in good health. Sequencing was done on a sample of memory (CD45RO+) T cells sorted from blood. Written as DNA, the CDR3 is TGCAGTGCTAGCTCCGGGGGTGTTAGGGCGAACACTGAAGCTTTCTTT. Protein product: CSASSGGVRANTEAFF.